This record covers a single TCR beta chain. The antigen remains undetermined. This record comes from a study of radiation and T cells in renal cell carcinoma. Study overall: Nephrectomy followed 15 Gy stereotactic body radiation by 4 weeks. Points from the study as a whole: In blood, top tumor clones expanded by 2 weeks, shrinking by 4.

Stated time point: blood 2 weeks post-SBRT. Treatment: 15 Gy SBRT to primary tumor, nephrectomy 4 weeks later. The tumor was a clear cell renal cell carcinoma. Germline loops: CDR1 LNHDA, CDR2 SQIVND (reference sequence). Deletions cut 5 bases from V and 7 bases from J, with 14 bases between. This CDR3 has 14 amino acids. Data came from immunoSEQ multiplex PCR; TCRdb stores just in-frame clones and leaves some out. The sample holds 150,000 or so clones, approximately 86% seen once. This receptor was identified in a woman between 50 and 59 years old with renal cell carcinoma. The J gene is TRBJ1-4, the V gene TRBV19; D is possibly TRBD1 (5 bases). The sequences come from blood, collected from a patient whose treatment included radiotherapy and nephrectomy. This chain's CDR3 is CASSVAGFGEKLFF. The CDR3 DNA reads TGTGCCAGTAGTGTCGCAGGGTTTGGTGAAAAACTGTTTTTT. The complete variable domain, with remaining parts taken from reference TRBV19 and TRBJ1-4, reads DGGITQSPKYLFRKEGQNVTLSCEQNLNHDAMYWYRQDPGQGLRLIYYSQIVNDFQKGDIAEGYSVSREKKESFPLTVTSAQKNPTAFYLCASSVAGFGEKLFFGSGTQLSVL.